Sequencing of this T cell receptor (beta chain) was carried out in a study of PD-L1 blockade in urothelial cancer. Overall study: Atezolizumab therapy began for patients in 2014, dosed at 1,200 mg intravenously every 3 weeks.

Per the germline V gene, CDR1 is MGHRA and CDR2 is YSYEKL. The trim removed 2 bases at V and 6 bases at J, leaving 6 bases unmatched. The CDR3 has 16 residues. Libraries were prepared by immunoSEQ multiplex PCR; TCRdb keeps only in-frame clonotypes and omits some of them. The sample shows roughly 67,000 clones, around 85% of them seen only once. Indicated time point: pretreatment peripheral blood. In this sample, this clone turned up a few times. Other DNA sequences in the same sample also yield this CDR3. The TCR originated in a man aged 60 to 69 with urothelial cancer. Specimen: PBMCs, collected around atezolizumab (anti-PD-L1) treatment. This chain connects TRBV4-1 to TRBJ2-3, with 12 nucleotides matching TRBD2. CDR3 DNA sequence: TGCGCCAGCAGCCAATCGACTAGCGGGGGACTGGATACGCAGTATTTT. This gives the protein CASSQSTSGGLDTQYF.